This TCR beta chain emerged from a study of T-cell memory formation after mild COVID-19. Across the study: TCR clusters were mostly confined to one donor each. Findings of the study overall: Researchers found some responding clones in pre-infection memory, a sign that cross-reactive memory joined.

V was cut by 1 base and J by 3 bases, with 16 bases left in between. In germline, CDR1 is DFQATT, CDR2 SNEGSKA (reference sequence). The CDR3 contains 16 residues. Of note for this clonotype: Antigen unknown.

It was 5'RACE with constant-segment primers that produced the TCR alpha and TCR beta cDNA libraries, which carried sample barcodes and UMIs. MiXCR was run by TCRdb on the 5' RACE reads, yielding one entry per CDR3 protein. The sample lists 500,000 to 600,000 distinct CDR3 sequences, about a sixth occurring once. This receptor was identified in an adult woman who had mild COVID-19 (a few samples of this study predate the infection). Cell type and time point are not known. This chain links TRBV20-1 with TRBJ2-1; D may be TRBD1 or TRBD2 (5 bases each). Material: PBMCs or a T cell subset sorted from them (not recorded which). CDR3 residues: CSARGYGGSVYNEQFF. The CDR3 nucleotides read TGCAGTGCTAGAGGCTATGGGGGAAGTGTCTACAATGAGCAGTTCTTC.